Reported below is one T cell receptor (beta chain). Antigen unknown. The source of the sample is a study of identifying expanded T cells in peripheral blood. General observations from the study: About 1.2 clones differed between technical replicates, versus about 15 and 19 over time. Roughly two-week clone count variance significantly increased as total template count grew.

The germline V gene has CDR1 SGHDT and CDR2 YYEEEE. CDR3 length: 15 amino acids. V shed 4 bases and J shed 9 bases, with 20 bases lying between them. Only in-frame clones appear in the TCRdb table, and some are missing; sequencing was by immunoSEQ multiplex PCR. The profile covers 95,000 to 100,000 clones, with around 88% appearing a single time and approximately 17% taken by the ten largest. The sample taken for sequencing was blood. This clonotype originated in a person aged 18 to 75 in good health. V gene TRBV5-6 combines with J gene TRBJ2-4; D gene unclear. The CDR3 bases are TGTGCCAGCAGCGAGGAGACGTACGGGCAGCGCATTCAGTACTTC. It specifies CASSEETYGQRIQYF.